These 4 T cell receptor beta chains came from one sample sequenced in a study of T-cell reconstitution after alpha-beta-depleted transplantation in children. A TCRbeta library incorporating unique molecular identifiers was prepared. TCRdb used MiXCR to reprocess the PCR reads, holding one entry per CDR3 protein. The sample holds about 870,000 distinct CDR3 sequences, roughly 15% seen once. Sequencing was performed on PBMCs, mostly from graft donor cells, taken 360 days after TCRalphabeta/CD19-depleted stem cell transplant. Receptor source: a male patient aged 5 to 17 who had a stem cell transplant for acute lymphoblastic leukemia, so the T cells may come from the graft donor.

This clonotype was seen ten or more times. This chain joins TRBV12-3 or TRBV12-4 and TRBJ1-1; D unresolved. Trimming cost V 6 bases and J 0 bases, with 2 bases left between them. The CDR3 extends over 11 amino acids. The CDR3 region is CASRMNTEAFF. In DNA, the CDR3 is TGTGCCAGCAGGATGAACACTGAAGCTTTCTTT.

This chain connects TRBV7-3 to TRBJ2-1; D not certain. This CDR3 comprises 13 residues. V gave up 0 bases and J gave up 7 bases, with 7 bases separating them. The germline V gene encodes CDR1 SGHTA and CDR2 FQGTGA. The CDR3 here is CASSLTWENEQFF. Here the CDR3 DNA reads TGTGCCAGCAGCTTAACCTGGGAAAATGAGCAGTTCTTC.

The J gene is TRBJ2-7, the V gene TRBV9; perhaps TRBD1 as D (6 bases). The CDR3 covers 14 residues. V lost 0 bases and J 10 bases, leaving 17 bases between the germline ends. Per germline, CDR1 SGDLS and CDR2 YYNGEE. The CDR3 DNA reads as TGTGCCAGCAGCGTAGGACCGTTGACAGGCCACCAGTACTTC. Translating it yields CASSVGPLTGHQYF.

CDR3 in amino acids: CSVKREYGGELFF. As DNA, the CDR3 is TGCAGCGTGAAACGGGAGTACGGCGGGGAGCTGTTTTTT. V and J are TRBV29-1 and TRBJ2-2, with D possibly TRBD2 on 6 matching bases. Trimming removed 6 bases at V and 7 bases at J, with 15 bases between. Germline V gene lookup returns CDR1 SQVTM and CDR2 ANQGSEA. This CDR3 comprises 13 residues.